The source of this T cell receptor (beta chain) is a study of chronic HIV infection and antiretroviral therapy. One entry per CDR3 protein results from TCRdb running MiXCR on the 5' RACE reads. The data show more than 40,000 distinct CDR3 sequences, approximately 19% seen once. The V gene's germline CDR1 is MGHRA and CDR2 YSYEKL. The CDR3 is 16 amino acids. The ends lost 3 bases at V and 3 bases at J; junction bases unmatched: 10. This clonotype was seen many times. The V gene is TRBV4-1, the J gene TRBJ2-7, with 8 bases fitting TRBD2. Sequencing was done on a sample of peripheral blood. This receptor was obtained from an adult who had HIV and had not received antiretroviral therapy, or was an uninfected healthy control (not recorded which). The CDR3 protein is CASSQSEREKGYEQYF. The CDR3 DNA sequence: TGCGCCAGCAGCCAGTCCGAGCGGGAGAAGGGCTACGAGCAGTACTTC.